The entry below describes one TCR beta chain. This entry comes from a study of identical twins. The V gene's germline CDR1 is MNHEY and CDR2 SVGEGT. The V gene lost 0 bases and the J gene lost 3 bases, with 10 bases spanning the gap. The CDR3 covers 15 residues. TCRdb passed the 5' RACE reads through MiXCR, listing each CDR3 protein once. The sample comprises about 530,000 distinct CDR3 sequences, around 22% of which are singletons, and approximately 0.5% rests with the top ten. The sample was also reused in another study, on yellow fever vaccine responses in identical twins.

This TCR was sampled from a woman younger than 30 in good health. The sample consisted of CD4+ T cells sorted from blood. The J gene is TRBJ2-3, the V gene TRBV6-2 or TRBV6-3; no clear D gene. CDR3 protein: CASSYSNLGTDTQYF. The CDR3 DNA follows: TGTGCCAGCAGTTACTCGAACCTCGGTACAGATACGCAGTATTTT.